Shown below are 26 T cell receptor beta chains from a single sample sequenced in a study of type 1 regulatory T cells. TCRdb re-called the reads with MiXCR, one entry per CDR3 protein. This table holds about 42,000 distinct CDR3 sequences, more than 10% found once. Their antigens are not known. The sample consisted of cultured non-Tr1 T cells, either the whole culture or a sorted T cell fraction (not recorded which). Receptors were obtained from a human donor in good health.

This clonotype has at least ten counts. The V gene is TRBV5-1, the J gene TRBJ1-3; no firm D call. CDR1 is SGHRS, CDR2 YFSETQ, per germline. The CDR3 contains 16 residues. Trimming took 0 bases from V and 3 from J, leaving 13 bases between them. CDR3: CASSLVAGANGNTIYF. The CDR3 DNA sequence: TGCGCCAGCAGCTTGGTCGCAGGCGCTAATGGAAACACCATATATTTT. Supplemented by reference TRBV5-1 and TRBJ1-3, the full variable domain reads KAGVTQTPRYLIKTRGQQVTLSCSPISGHRSVSWYQQTPGQGLQFLFEYFSETQRNKGNFPGRFSGRQFSNSRSEMNVSTLELGDSALYLCASSLVAGANGNTIYFGEGSWLTVV.

The V gene is TRBV7-2, the J gene TRBJ1-2; D uncertain. The CDR3 consists of 12 residues. The V end was cut by 1 base, the J end by 10 bases, with 10 bases between. The germline V gene has CDR1 SGHTA and CDR2 FQGNSA. The CDR3 DNA is TGTGCCAGCAGCTTAGGGATTAGTTACTACACCTTC. Residues: CASSLGISYYTF.

This clonotype has more than one count but fewer than ten. The chain combines TRBV20-1 with TRBJ2-6; no firm D call. Germline V CDR1 and CDR2: DFQATT, SNEGSKA (reference sequence). The CDR3 is 14 residues long. Trimming shortened V by 6 bases and J by 0 bases, and 9 bases separated the two germline ends. CDR3 sequence (DNA): TGCAGTGCCCCATCGGGCTCTGGGGCCAACGTCCTGACTTTC. Its translation: CSAPSGSGANVLTF.

This clonotype turned up a few times. V gene TRBV5-1 combines with J gene TRBJ2-7; D unclear. V dropped 3 bases and J dropped 7 bases, with 17 bases sitting between them. This CDR3 spans 14 amino acids. Germline V lookup: CDR1 SGHRS, CDR2 YFSETQ. The CDR3, as DNA: TGCGCCAGCAGCTCCCGAGGCACCGGCTGGGAGCAGTACTTC. It codes for CASSSRGTGWEQYF. The full variable domain, rest sourced from reference TRBV5-1 and TRBJ2-7, is KAGVTQTPRYLIKTRGQQVTLSCSPISGHRSVSWYQQTPGQGLQFLFEYFSETQRNKGNFPGRFSGRQFSNSRSEMNVSTLELGDSALYLCASSSRGTGWEQYFGPGTRLTVT.

This clonotype was found a few times. The junction departs from the called germline gene at one end, perhaps through a read error. This sequence joins TRBV7-2 and TRBJ2-7; a possible D gene is TRBD2 (6 bases). In germline, CDR1 is SGHTA, CDR2 FQGNSA. The CDR3 has 13 amino acids. CDR3 in amino acids: CAGSSTSSYEQYF. DNA for the CDR3: TGTGCCGGCAGCTCGACTAGCTCCTACGAGCAGTACTTC.

This clonotype was seen ten or more times. The CDR3: CASTPGHGNSPLHF. CDR3 coding DNA: TGTGCCAGCACCCCGGGACATGGGAATTCACCCCTCCACTTT. The J gene is TRBJ1-6, the V gene TRBV28; tentative D call: TRBD1 (6 bases). The germline V gene encodes CDR1 MDHEN and CDR2 SYDVKM. Trimming took off 7 bases at V and 7 bases at J, with 14 bases between the two ends. The CDR3 runs 14 residues.

This clonotype was seen at least ten times. The V call is TRBV5-6, the J call TRBJ2-3; D unresolved. V lost 1 base to trimming and J lost 6 bases, with 9 bases between them. This CDR3 spans 13 amino acids. Germline loops: CDR1 SGHDT, CDR2 YYEEEE. DNA for the CDR3: TGTGCCAGCAGCTTGAAGAGCTTGGATACGCAGTATTTT. It encodes CASSLKSLDTQYF.

This clonotype was counted a single time. The rearrangement uses TRBV7-2 and TRBJ2-7, with 8 bases aligning to TRBD2. Germline assignment: CDR1 SGHTA and CDR2 FQGNSA. The CDR3 has 16 residues. With V trimmed by 5 bases and J by 4 bases, 13 bases remained unmatched. The chain's CDR3 is CASSLKSGTSRYEQYF. The DNA of the CDR3 is TGTGCCAGCAGCCTCAAGTCCGGGACTAGTAGATACGAGCAGTACTTC.

Many counts were recorded for this clonotype. The chain combines TRBV27 with TRBJ1-2; no definite D call. CDR1 is MNHEY, CDR2 SMNVEV, per germline (reference sequence). V lost 6 bases and J 5 bases, leaving 10 bases between the germline ends. The length of the CDR3 is 12 residues. The chain's CDR3 is CASRSLLYGYTF. CDR3 coding DNA: TGTGCCAGCAGATCCCTATTATATGGCTACACCTTC.

For this clonotype: A much larger clone lies a single base off, so this may be a read error. The chain combines TRBV7-9 with TRBJ1-5; maybe TRBD1 (5 bases). V lost 7 bases, J lost 7 bases, and 17 bases lay in between. The CDR3 is 14 amino acids. Per germline, CDR1 SEHNR and CDR2 FQNEAQ (reference sequence). The CDR3 protein is CASNGGAERQPQHF. DNA for the CDR3: TGTGCCAGCAACGGAGGGGCGGAACGGCAGCCCCAGCATTTT.

With respect to this clonotype: This may stem from a read error, because a much larger clone lies one nucleotide away. The J gene is TRBJ1-6, the V gene TRBV20-1; no reliable D call. The CDR3 runs 13 residues. V was pared by 1 base and J by 8 bases, with 9 bases between. The V gene's germline CDR1 is DFQATT and CDR2 SNEGSKA (reference sequence). CDR3 sequence reads: CSARVPGDSPLHF. For the CDR3, the DNA is TGCAGTGCTAGAGTTCCTGGTGATTCACCCCTCCACTTT.

With respect to this clonotype: A much larger clone lies one base from this, so it may be a read error. This sequence joins TRBV7-9 and TRBJ2-1; 10 bases line up with TRBD2. The CDR3 contains 17 residues. Losses at the gene ends were 1 base for V and 3 bases for J; bases not matched to a gene: 6. Germline V lookup: CDR1 SEHNR, CDR2 FQNEAQ (reference sequence). In nucleotides, the CDR3 is TGTGCCAGCAGCTTAGGAGCTAGCGGGAGCGTCTACAATGAGCAGTTCTTC. This translates into CASSLGASGSVYNEQFF.

The J gene is TRBJ2-1, the V gene TRBV12-3 or TRBV12-4; TRBD2 matches 8 bases. The CDR3 loop spans 16 amino acids. V lost 4 bases and J lost 6; bases outside the gene matches: 11. Here the CDR3 DNA reads TGTGCCAGCAGTTCGAGCGGGAGACAGACGGGCAATGAGCAGTTCTTC. It yields the protein CASSSSGRQTGNEQFF.

J is TRBJ2-7 and V is TRBV6-5; D is undetermined. Germline values: CDR1 MNHEY, CDR2 SVGAGI. Deletions cut 0 bases from V and 4 bases from J, with 13 bases between. The CDR3 length is 15 residues. The CDR3 reads CASSYSFTDTYEQYF. The DNA of the CDR3 is TGTGCCAGCAGTTACTCGTTTACAGATACTTACGAGCAGTACTTC.

This clonotype was counted ten times or more. The genes are TRBV5-1 and TRBJ2-2, with D unclear. The length of the CDR3 is 15 residues. Germline V gives CDR1 SGHRS, CDR2 YFSETQ. Trimming took off 2 bases at V and 0 bases at J, with 8 bases between the two ends. Here the CDR3 DNA reads TGCGCCAGCAGCTTTCAAGGGACGAACACCGGGGAGCTGTTTTTT. It specifies CASSFQGTNTGELFF. The full variable domain, its missing parts supplied by reference TRBV5-1 and TRBJ2-2, is KAGVTQTPRYLIKTRGQQVTLSCSPISGHRSVSWYQQTPGQGLQFLFEYFSETQRNKGNFPGRFSGRQFSNSRSEMNVSTLELGDSALYLCASSFQGTNTGELFFGEGSRLTVL.

Ten or more counts support this clonotype. V and J are TRBV12-3 or TRBV12-4 and TRBJ2-2; D remains unclear. The CDR3 has 11 residues. V gave up 4 bases and J gave up 6 bases, with 3 bases separating them. CDR3: CASSYPGELFF. The CDR3 DNA sequence: TGTGCCAGCAGTTATCCCGGGGAGCTGTTTTTT.

The CDR3 nucleotides are TGCAGTGCTAGACGAGGGAGGGCCTTCACCTACGAGCAGTACTTC. Amino acids: CSARRGRAFTYEQYF. The chain carries TRBV20-1 and TRBJ2-7; 7 bases agree with TRBD2. The CDR3 has 15 amino acids. V shed 2 bases and J 2 bases; nucleotides not matched to a gene: 9. Per germline, CDR1 DFQATT and CDR2 SNEGSKA (reference sequence).

This clonotype has ten or more counts. The chain combines TRBV5-1 with TRBJ2-7; 8 bases line up with TRBD1. V shed 4 bases and J 4 bases; nucleotides not matched to a gene: 7. The CDR3 loop spans 14 amino acids. Germline CDR1 and CDR2: SGHRS and YFSETQ. CDR3 in amino acids: CASSRDRNIYEQYF. The CDR3 region has the DNA TGCGCCAGCAGCCGGGACAGGAATATATACGAGCAGTACTTC.

In its sample, this clonotype ranks as medium-sized. V gene TRBV5-1 combines with J gene TRBJ2-1; D is possibly TRBD2 (6 bases). Deletions cut 0 bases from V and 5 bases from J, with 15 bases between. CDR1 is SGHRS and CDR2 is YFSETQ in the germline V gene. CDR3 length: 16 residues. DNA for the CDR3: TGCGCCAGCAGCTTGGTGAATAGCGGAGCTAACAATGAGCAGTTCTTC. Translating gives CASSLVNSGANNEQFF.

The genes are TRBV20-1 and TRBJ2-1, with 11 bases that match TRBD1. CDR3 size: 15 residues. Germline lookup yields CDR1 DFQATT and CDR2 SNEGSKA (reference sequence). V trimming: 3 bases; J trimming: 0 bases; junction bases outside the gene matches: 1. The CDR3 here is CSARGTGGSYNEQFF. The CDR3 DNA sequence: TGCAGTGCTAGGGGGACAGGGGGCTCCTACAATGAGCAGTTCTTC.

This sequence joins TRBV5-6 and TRBJ2-3, with D possibly matching TRBD2 (7 bases). The CDR3 sequence is 16 residues long. V lost 4 bases to trimming and J lost 3 bases, with 18 bases between them. Per germline, CDR1 SGHDT and CDR2 YYEEEE. The CDR3 DNA reads TGTGCCAGCAGCAGGAAGGGTCGGGGGGCAACAGATACGCAGTATTTT. Translating it yields CASSRKGRGATDTQYF. The whole variable domain, filled in from reference TRBV5-6 and TRBJ2-3, reads DAGVTQSPTHLIKTRGQQVTLRCSPKSGHDTVSWYQQALGQGPQFIFQYYEEEERQRGNFPDRFSGHQFPNYSSELNVNALLLGDSALYLCASSRKGRGATDTQYFGPGTRLTVL.

This clonotype was picked up many times. This chain uses TRBV5-1 with TRBJ1-6; D is unresolved. This CDR3 has 10 residues. Trimming took 0 bases from V and 16 from J, leaving 5 bases between them. Germline-derived CDR1 and CDR2 are SGHRS and YFSETQ. As DNA, the CDR3 is TGCGCCAGCAGCTTGGTGCGTCTCCACTTT. Residues: CASSLVRLHF.

The sample holds many counts of this clonotype. The J gene is TRBJ1-5, the V gene TRBV5-1, with a weak D call TRBD1 (5 bases). The CDR3 covers 14 residues. The germline gives CDR1 SGHRS, CDR2 YFSETQ. Trimming cost V 4 bases and J 5 bases, with 13 bases left between them. CDR3 bases: TGCGCCAGCAGCGAGGGACTTCCCGATCAGCCCCAGCATTTT. Amino acids: CASSEGLPDQPQHF.

V usage is TRBV6-6 and J usage is TRBJ2-5; no firm D call. The germline CDR1 and CDR2 sequences are MNHNY and SVGAGI (reference sequence). V was clipped by 7 bases and J by 6 bases, with 15 bases between them. The CDR3 sequence is 13 residues long. The CDR3 loop reads CASKGSLGKTQYF. CDR3 in DNA: TGTGCCAGCAAAGGGTCGCTAGGGAAGACCCAGTACTTC.

This clonotype was detected only a few times. The chain has TRBV11-2 and TRBJ1-4; maybe TRBD1 (5 bases). V dropped 6 bases and J dropped 8 bases, with 16 bases sitting between them. Per the germline V gene, CDR1 is SGHAT and CDR2 is FQNNGV. This CDR3 comprises 14 residues. CDR3 loop: CASSLGQGGEKLFF. As DNA, the CDR3 is TGTGCCAGCAGTCTTGGTCAGGGCGGCGAAAAACTGTTTTTT.

This clonotype was recorded many times. The rearrangement uses TRBV9 and TRBJ2-2, with 10 bases that match TRBD2. In germline, CDR1 is SGDLS, CDR2 YYNGEE. The CDR3 runs 15 residues. J was trimmed by 4 bases and V by 3 bases; bases with no gene match: 3. DNA for the CDR3: TGTGCCAGCAGCGCGGGACTAGCGTCCACCGGGGAGCTGTTTTTT. Its protein is CASSAGLASTGELFF.